Listed below are T cell receptor beta chains from one sample, sequenced in a study of blood T cell repertoires in COVID-19. Clones were sequenced by immunoSEQ multiplex PCR, and TCRdb holds only the in-frame ones, with some missing. The sample consists of roughly 45,000 clones, 70% to 90% of them appearing once. Sample: peripheral blood. All receptors derive from a human donor in a cohort sampled during active COVID-19. Each CDR3 is given with its conserved first and last residue. The D gene is left open where the match is weak. The size entry is marked missing in some rows and otherwise reads once, few, many or a size class.

V	D	J	size	length	CDR3	DNA
TRBV18	TRBD1	TRBJ1-2	NA	16	CASSPGYTGGTYGYTF	TGTGCCAGCTCACCTGGTTATACAGGGGGGACCTATGGCTACACCTTC
TRBV18	TRBD1	TRBJ2-3	NA	15	CASSPWDRVTDTQYF	TGTGCCAGCTCACCGTGGGACAGGGTTACAGATACGCAGTATTTT
TRBV30	NA	TRBJ2-7	NA	11	CACSVGAWSTF	TGTGCCTGTTCCGTAGGGGCGTGGTCCACCTTC
TRBV7-2	NA	TRBJ1-2	NA	13	CASSLNGPIGYTF	TGTGCCAGCAGCTTAAATGGCCCGATTGGCTACACCTTC
TRBV7-9	TRBD1	TRBJ1-5	NA	14	CASSTGQGSQPQHF	TGTGCCAGCAGCACCGGACAGGGGAGCCAGCCCCAGCATTTT
TRBV27	TRBD2	TRBJ2-5	NA	14	CASSSSGEGETQYF	TGTGCCAGCAGTTCTAGCGGGGAAGGAGAGACCCAGTACTTC
TRBV6-6	NA	TRBJ2-2	once	14	CASSLDRNTGELFF	TGTGCCAGCAGTTTGGACAGGAACACCGGGGAGCTGTTTTTT
TRBV30	TRBD1	TRBJ1-5	NA	12	CAWSFRTGLQHF	TGTGCCTGGAGTTTTCGGACAGGCCTCCAGCATTTT
TRBV6-2/TRBV6-3	NA	TRBJ2-7	NA	11	CASSGPSEQYF	TGTGCCAGCAGCGGCCCCTCCGAGCAGTACTTC
TRBV5-6	TRBD2	TRBJ2-1	NA	17	CASSPSGGGLSYNEQFF	TGTGCCAGCAGCCCTAGCGGGGGCGGCCTCTCCTACAATGAGCAGTTCTTC
TRBV6-6	NA	TRBJ1-4	NA	14	CASSYARVGEKLFF	TGTGCCAGCAGCTACGCCAGGGTTGGAGAAAAACTGTTTTTT
TRBV4-3	NA	TRBJ1-3	NA	17	CASSQDGRGGERNTIYF	TGCGCCAGCAGCCAAGACGGGCGTGGCGGGGAGAGAAACACCATATATTTT
TRBV6-5	NA	TRBJ2-4	NA	11	CASRGENIQYF	TGTGCCAGCAGAGGAGAAAACATTCAGTACTTC
TRBV30	NA	TRBJ1-2	NA	13	CAWSIRQSYGYTF	TGTGCCTGGAGTATACGACAGTCCTATGGCTACACCTTC
TRBV7-9	NA	TRBJ2-1	NA	14	CASSSWGENNEQFF	TGTGCCAGCAGCTCGTGGGGGGAGAACAATGAGCAGTTCTTC
TRBV4-3	TRBD1	TRBJ2-7	NA	14	CASSPDRGPYEQYF	TGCGCCAGCAGCCCTGACAGGGGCCCATACGAGCAGTACTTC
TRBV5-8	TRBD1	TRBJ1-1	NA	15	CASSSLTGADTEAFF	TGTGCCAGCAGCTCGCTAACAGGGGCGGATACTGAAGCTTTCTTT
TRBV2	NA	TRBJ1-2	NA	16	CASSVGGKSRNYGYTF	TGTGCCAGCAGTGTGGGGGGGAAGTCCCGTAACTATGGCTACACCTTC
TRBV10-3	TRBD1	TRBJ2-3	NA	12	CAISSGGDTQYF	TGTGCCATCAGCTCAGGGGGCGATACGCAGTATTTT
TRBV7-2	TRBD1	TRBJ1-6	NA	14	CASSRDSYNSPLHF	TGTGCCAGCAGCCGGGACAGTTATAATTCACCCCTCCACTTT
TRBV6-1	TRBD1	TRBJ1-1	NA	14	CASSEKWDRGEAFF	TGTGCCAGCAGTGAAAAGTGGGACAGGGGTGAAGCTTTCTTT
TRBV19	TRBD1	TRBJ1-1	NA	16	CASSNTPGQRNTEAFF	TGTGCCAGTAGCAATACACCGGGACAGAGAAACACTGAAGCTTTCTTT
TRBV4-3	NA	TRBJ1-2	NA	15	CASSQDIRSNYGYTF	TGCGCCAGCAGCCAAGATATCCGTTCTAACTATGGCTACACCTTC
TRBV27	NA	TRBJ1-6	NA	17	CASSSTSRGWYNSPLHF	TGTGCCAGCAGTTCAACCTCCCGGGGGTGGTATAATTCACCCCTCCACTTT
TRBV27	NA	TRBJ1-1	NA	15	CASSLTIGGNTEAFF	TGTGCCAGCAGTTTGACGATCGGGGGGAACACTGAAGCTTTCTTT
TRBV5-6	TRBD1	TRBJ2-7	NA	15	CASSTRTGFSYEQYF	TGTGCCAGCAGCACCAGGACAGGTTTCTCCTACGAGCAGTACTTC
TRBV25-1	NA	TRBJ2-7	NA	14	CASSDRYGNYEQYF	TGTGCCAGCAGTGATCGTTACGGGAACTACGAGCAGTACTTC
TRBV2	NA	TRBJ1-1	few	14	CASSEGTVNTEAFF	TGTGCCAGCAGTGAAGGTACAGTTAACACTGAAGCTTTCTTT
TRBV27	NA	TRBJ2-1	NA	15	CASTPRRDSYNEQFF	TGTGCCAGCACCCCCCGTCGGGATTCCTACAATGAGCAGTTCTTC
TRBV28	NA	TRBJ2-5	once	13	CASSFTGQETQYF	TGTGCCAGCAGTTTCACAGGGCAAGAGACCCAGTACTTC
TRBV5-1	TRBD1	TRBJ1-1	NA	15	CASSTGQGAATEAFF	TGCGCCAGCAGCACGGGACAGGGGGCGGCCACTGAAGCTTTCTTT
TRBV2	NA	TRBJ1-3	NA	14	CASSEGFSGNTIYF	TGTGCCAGCAGTGAGGGCTTCTCTGGAAACACCATATATTTT
TRBV6-4	NA	TRBJ1-2	NA	14	CASSDGAVGYGYTF	TGTGCCAGCAGTGACGGGGCTGTTGGCTATGGCTACACCTTC
TRBV6-5	TRBD1	TRBJ1-1	few	15	CASSRERDRGTEAFF	TGTGCCAGCAGTCGAGAGCGGGACAGGGGCACTGAAGCTTTCTTT
TRBV27	NA	TRBJ1-5	NA	15	CASSLSYGSNQPQHF	TGTGCCAGCAGTTTATCATACGGGAGCAATCAGCCCCAGCATTTT
TRBV5-8	NA	TRBJ2-1	NA	14	CASSLEGTYNEQFF	TGTGCCAGCAGCTTGGAGGGGACTTACAATGAGCAGTTCTTC
TRBV4-3	NA	TRBJ1-2	NA	14	CASSQGPGYYGYTF	TGCGCCAGCAGCCAAGGTCCAGGGTACTATGGCTACACCTTC
TRBV6-1	NA	TRBJ1-2	NA	14	CASSEGRRVYGYTF	TGTGCCAGCAGTGAGGGCAGGCGCGTCTATGGCTACACCTTC
TRBV19	NA	TRBJ2-7	NA	13	CASRGQAIYEQYF	TGTGCCAGTAGGGGGCAGGCGATCTACGAGCAGTACTTC
TRBV25-1	TRBD1	TRBJ1-2	NA	14	CASRETGEGYGYTF	TGTGCCAGCAGGGAGACAGGGGAGGGGTATGGCTACACCTTC
TRBV19	TRBD1	TRBJ2-7	few	14	CASSDGDRVYEQYF	TGTGCCAGTAGTGACGGGGACAGGGTCTACGAGCAGTACTTC
TRBV5-1	TRBD2	TRBJ2-5	NA	16	CASNVGLAGAKETQYF	TGCGCCAGCAACGTTGGGCTAGCGGGGGCTAAAGAGACCCAGTACTTC
TRBV2	TRBD1	TRBJ1-4	NA	13	CASGDRGPEKLFF	TGTGCCTCCGGGGACAGGGGTCCTGAAAAACTGTTTTTT
TRBV12-5	NA	TRBJ2-7	once	13	CASGMWGLGEQYF	TGTGCTAGTGGCATGTGGGGGCTGGGGGAGCAGTACTTC
TRBV12-3/TRBV12-4	NA	TRBJ1-2	NA	13	CASSLHGDYGYTF	TGTGCCAGCAGTTTACACGGGGACTATGGCTACACCTTC
TRBV5-4	NA	TRBJ2-1	few	15	CASSLDTRAYNEQFF	TGTGCCAGCAGTTTAGACACAAGAGCCTACAATGAGCAGTTCTTC
TRBV7-2	TRBD2	TRBJ2-3	NA	14	CASSFERGTDTQYF	TGTGCCAGCAGCTTTGAGCGGGGTACAGATACGCAGTATTTT